This T cell receptor beta chain originates from a study of shared clonotypes between healthy human individuals (dated by TCRdb to the early 2020s). For context, the study as a whole: The cohort comprised a couple of women and a few men aged 18 to 49 years. For each donor, CD4 naive and CD4 memory were each run on three plates, CD8 naive on two plates, and CD8 memory on one plate. To estimate repertoire size and how much clonotypes are shared between individuals, the study performed deep sequencing of blood TCR repertoires from roughly five healthy adults. Libraries were prepared and TCR repertoires were sequenced by different laboratories using diverse techniques, in order to increase sequencing depth and limit assay-specific biases. Each donor's leukapheresis produced roughly between roughly 0.85 and 9.5 billion PBMCs.

Turning to this clone: The clone's antigen remains unknown. Per-base qualities were not stored, and no clone one base away is much larger.

TCR CDR3 regions were amplified from genomic DNA by multiplex PCR using the deep immunoSEQ assay. Extracted genomic DNA from each cell subset was distributed evenly across all wells of several immunoSEQ 96-well plates, and each plate was treated as a replicate. For sorted subsets, each replicate PCR was loaded with 200 to 250 ng genomic DNA, equivalent to 25,000 to 35,000 T cell genomes. The purified libraries were quantified using a Qubit 3.0 fluorometer, sized with a Bioanalyzer 2100, and then quantified again using the KAPA Library Quantification kit. Each immunoSEQ 96-well plate was sequenced on its own single-read 150-cycle Illumina NextSeq 550 flow cell. Turning to the authors' computational methods: Because only junctional sequences without quality scores were contained in the immunoSEQ output, filtering matching that applied to full-length reads could not be performed. To assign V/J genes and CDR3, sequences were annotated against IMGT germline references using PyIR, a Python wrapper for IgBLAST v1.9. Reads were filtered out if the reads had weak V/J assignments (E-value above 1e-6), no CDR3, stop codons, out-of-frame junctions, or ambiguous translated residues. V3J clonotypes were defined by identical inferred V gene, J gene, and CDR3 amino acid sequence. To compute the percentage overlap between repertoires, the number of shared unique clonotypes was divided by the size of the smaller repertoire. Three approaches were used to assess repertoire richness: RTK rarefaction, the Chao1 estimator, and Recon v2.1 estimates of unobserved clonotypes. OLGA was used to compute generation probabilities for all TCRbeta clonotypes that the gDNA method yielded from a handful of donors. As stored in TCRdb, this immuneACCESS dataset retains in-frame rearrangements with V and J assigned. A fraction of the clones does not appear; measured against another copy, unresolved V genes explain less than half of the discrepancy, and the remainder lacks a known reason. V and J calls and clone size are given by that table; D and trimming were obtained from the DNA. This sample lists some 2.1 million clones; around 95% were detected once. Of the sample, approximately 0.13% is held by the ten largest clones.

CDR1 and CDR2 were assigned from the germline V gene as MGHRA and YSYEKL. Cut back by 0 bases and 1 base, the V and J ends lie 13 bases apart. Including the terminal cysteine and phenylalanine, the CDR3 comprises 17 residues. Kept here is only the CDR3 DNA, which spans 51 bases and is read in frame from base 1. The donors were healthy, HIV-negative adults who had no recently reported acute infections or vaccinations. Every donor was a Caucasian adult living in Nashville, Tennessee, USA. CD4+ T cells were enriched by magnetic negative selection, after which naive cells were positively selected on CD45RA and the negative fraction was taken as the memory subset. Blood was collected by leukapheresis, and PBMCs were isolated by Ficoll-Histopaque density gradient centrifugation and then cryopreserved in liquid nitrogen vapor phase. Analytical flow cytometry was used to check the purity and quantity of each magnetically sorted T cell population. Genomic DNA was isolated from every sorted fraction and measured by UV absorbance on a Nanodrop 2000c.

General conclusions and limits of the study: Pairwise subsampling led to the expectation that sequencing depth would affect the degree of clonotype sharing among donors. Compared with non-shared clonotypes, the clonotypes found in all four sorted-subset donors had higher generation probabilities. Because the study included a small number of donors, the genetic and exposure-history diversity represented was limited. Sampling was restricted to blood, and TCR repertoires in tissue are likely to differ from TCR repertoires in blood. Naive subsets generally had larger estimated clonotype richness than memory subsets. Even with the large sequencing depth, rarefaction of the sorted-subset datasets indicated that sequencing was incomplete. Across a few donors, around 5% of naive CD4, approximately 4% of naive CD8, under 2.5% of memory CD4, and 0.3% to 0.45% of memory CD8 clonotypes were shared.

The sequence was collected from a young man in good health. The V and J genes are TRBV4-1 and TRBJ2-4; possibly the D gene is TRBD1, per 5 matching bases. Sequencing used naive CD4+ T cells sorted from blood. What this sample's cell subset or site label stands for: CD45RA+ positively selected. Here the CDR3 is given as CASSQEGPLLAKNIQYF. The DNA sequence follows: TGCGCCAGCAGCCAAGAGGGGCCACTGCTCGCCAAAAACATTCAGTACTTC.